This T cell receptor beta chain came from a study of CD8 T cells in Susac syndrome (dated by TCRdb to about 2019). In the study overall: Repertoire sequencing was used to test whether CD8+ T cell activation and differentiation in Susac syndrome was antigen driven. The clonality of the CD8+ T cell repertoire was compared across around twelve healthy donors, roughly 14 Susac syndrome patients and under 19 multiple sclerosis patients. The study at large found these results: The study acknowledged that relatively few individuals were included in the TCR sequencing and HLA analysis.

Points on this clonotype: It has no known antigen specificity. No base-level quality is on record; no much larger clone is a single base apart.

RNA was extracted using the RNeasy kit, and roughly 0.45 to 1 microgram was reverse transcribed with random hexamers. The immunoSEQ multiplex PCR assay, covering 54 Vbeta and 13 Jbeta segments, was used to amplify TCR beta CDR3 regions. Bias from PCR amplification was corrected by using a synthetic template baseline for primer optimization and for computational correction. The authors' pipeline ran thus. Only productive sequences were kept, with reads annotated to V, D and J genes according to IMGT and analyzed in immunoSEQ Analyzer. Clonality was calculated as one minus the Shannon entropy normalized by log2 of the number of productive unique sequences. Public and private clones were assessed among the 100 most prevalent clones of each patient and control. Clones were defined as Susac-specific when absent from the healthy and MS cohorts, from about 970 published viral clones and from other ImmuneACCESS disease sequences. TCRdb applied fastp at Q25 and MiXCR to the public reads, then kept only in-frame beta chains. Rows with one shared CDR3 protein collapse into an entry with the most common genes and DNA. TCRdb, not the original authors, processed these V and J calls. In all, the sample holds approximately 280,000 distinct CDR3 sequences, and 70% to 90% of those were seen once. In total, the top ten clones hold approximately 0.11% of the sample.

Peripheral blood CD8+ and CD4+ T cells from healthy donors, Susac syndrome patients and multiple sclerosis patients were profiled by high-throughput TCR beta sequencing. The multiple sclerosis controls were treatment-naive patients whose relapsing-remitting disease, either stable or active, fulfilled the revised McDonald criteria. CD8+ TEMRA cells were enriched by FACS, while bulk CD8+ and CD4+ T cells were purified by magnetic negative isolation. Blood was collected in EDTA tubes and processed within 24 hours, with PBMCs isolated through density gradient centrifugation. PBMCs intended for TCR sequencing were cryopreserved in liquid nitrogen and were subsequently thawed in a 37 degrees C water bath. Purity of sorted or isolated CD4+, CD8+ and CD8+ TEMRA cells was at least 90%. The sequence came from a human donor with multiple sclerosis. The sequencing sample was made of CD8+ T cells from PBMCs.

The DNA reads as follows: TGTGCCAGCAGTCCCCTTCAGGGGACCGGGGAGCTGTTTTTT. Protein translation: CASSPLQGTGELFF. The chain employs TRBV6-1 and TRBJ2-2; TRBD1 is a weak D gene call, 6 bases matching. Including the terminal cysteine and phenylalanine, the CDR3 comprises 14 residues. CDR3 DNA only is kept here, 42 bases in frame from base 1. As encoded in the germline V gene, CDR1 is MNHNS while CDR2 is SASEGT. V is pared back by 5 bases and J by 5 bases, with 12 bases lying between the germline termini.